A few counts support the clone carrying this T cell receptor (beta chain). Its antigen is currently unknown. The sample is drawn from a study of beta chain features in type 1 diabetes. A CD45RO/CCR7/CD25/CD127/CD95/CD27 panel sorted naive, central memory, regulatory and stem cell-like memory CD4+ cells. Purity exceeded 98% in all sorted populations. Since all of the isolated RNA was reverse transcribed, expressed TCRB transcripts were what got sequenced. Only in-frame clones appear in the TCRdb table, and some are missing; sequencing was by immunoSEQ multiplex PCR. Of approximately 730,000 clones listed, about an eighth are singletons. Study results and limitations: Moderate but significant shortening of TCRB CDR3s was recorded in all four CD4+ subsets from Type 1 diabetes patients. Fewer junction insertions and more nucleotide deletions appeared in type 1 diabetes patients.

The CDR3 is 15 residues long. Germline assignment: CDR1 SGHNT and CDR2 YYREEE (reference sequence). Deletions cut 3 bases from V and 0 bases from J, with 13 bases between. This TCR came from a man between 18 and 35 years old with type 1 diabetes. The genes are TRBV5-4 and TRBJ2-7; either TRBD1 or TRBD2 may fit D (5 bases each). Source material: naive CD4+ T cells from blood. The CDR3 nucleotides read TGTGCCAGCAGCTCCAAGGCAGGGAGCTCCTACGAGCAGTACTTC. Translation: CASSSKAGSSYEQYF.